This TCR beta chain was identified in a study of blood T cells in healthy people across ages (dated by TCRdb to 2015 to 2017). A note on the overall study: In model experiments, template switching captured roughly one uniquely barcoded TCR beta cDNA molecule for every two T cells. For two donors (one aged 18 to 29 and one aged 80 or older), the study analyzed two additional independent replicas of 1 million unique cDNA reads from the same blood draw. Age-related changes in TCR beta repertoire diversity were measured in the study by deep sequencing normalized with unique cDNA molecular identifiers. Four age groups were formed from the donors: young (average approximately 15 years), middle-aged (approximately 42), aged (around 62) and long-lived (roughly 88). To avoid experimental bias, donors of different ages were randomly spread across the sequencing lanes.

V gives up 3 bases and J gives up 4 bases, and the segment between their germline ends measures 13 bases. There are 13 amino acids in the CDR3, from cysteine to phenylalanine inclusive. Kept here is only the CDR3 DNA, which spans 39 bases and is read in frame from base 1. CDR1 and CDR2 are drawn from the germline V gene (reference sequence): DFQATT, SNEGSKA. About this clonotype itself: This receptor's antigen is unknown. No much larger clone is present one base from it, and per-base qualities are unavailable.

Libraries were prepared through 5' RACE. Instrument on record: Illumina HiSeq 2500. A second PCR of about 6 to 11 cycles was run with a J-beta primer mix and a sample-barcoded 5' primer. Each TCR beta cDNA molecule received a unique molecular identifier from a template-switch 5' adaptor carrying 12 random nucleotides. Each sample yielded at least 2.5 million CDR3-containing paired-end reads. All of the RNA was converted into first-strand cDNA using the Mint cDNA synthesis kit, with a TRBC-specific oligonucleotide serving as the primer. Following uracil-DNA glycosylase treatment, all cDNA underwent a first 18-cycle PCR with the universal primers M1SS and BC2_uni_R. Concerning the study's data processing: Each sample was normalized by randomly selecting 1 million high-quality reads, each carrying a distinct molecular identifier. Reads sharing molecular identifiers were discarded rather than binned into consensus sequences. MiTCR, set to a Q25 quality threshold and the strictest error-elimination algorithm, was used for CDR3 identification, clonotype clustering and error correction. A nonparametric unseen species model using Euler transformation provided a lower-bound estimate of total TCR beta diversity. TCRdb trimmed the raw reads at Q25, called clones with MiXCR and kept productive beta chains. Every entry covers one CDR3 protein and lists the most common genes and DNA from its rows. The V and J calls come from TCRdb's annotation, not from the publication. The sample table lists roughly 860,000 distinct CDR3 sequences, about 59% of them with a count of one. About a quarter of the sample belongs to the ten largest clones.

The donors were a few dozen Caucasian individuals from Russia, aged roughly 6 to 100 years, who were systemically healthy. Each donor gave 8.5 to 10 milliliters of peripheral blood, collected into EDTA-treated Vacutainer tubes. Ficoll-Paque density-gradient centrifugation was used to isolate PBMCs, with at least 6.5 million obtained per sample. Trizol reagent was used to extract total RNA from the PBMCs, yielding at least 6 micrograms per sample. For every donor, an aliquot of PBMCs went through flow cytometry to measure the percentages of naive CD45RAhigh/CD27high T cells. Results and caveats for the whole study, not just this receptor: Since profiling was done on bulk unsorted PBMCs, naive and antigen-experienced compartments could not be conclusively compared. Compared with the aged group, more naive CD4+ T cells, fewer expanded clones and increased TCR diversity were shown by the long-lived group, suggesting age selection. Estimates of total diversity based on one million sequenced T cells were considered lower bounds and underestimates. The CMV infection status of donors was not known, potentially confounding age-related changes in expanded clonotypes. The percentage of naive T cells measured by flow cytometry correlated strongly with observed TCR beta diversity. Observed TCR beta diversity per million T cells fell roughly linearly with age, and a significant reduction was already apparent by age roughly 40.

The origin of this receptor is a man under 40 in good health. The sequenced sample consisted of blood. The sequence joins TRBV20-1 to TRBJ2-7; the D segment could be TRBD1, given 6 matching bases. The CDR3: CSARDRRLYEQYF. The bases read TGCAGTGCTAGGGACAGACGATTATACGAGCAGTACTTC.